This TCR beta chain derives from a study of blood T cell repertoires in COVID-19. In the study overall: COVID-19 samples collected from the United States, Italy and Spain covered acute and convalescent phases. PBMCs, B-cell-depleted T cells, or T cells provided the cDNA or gDNA that made up the material.

Original processing methods: Amplification from reference gene primers served as the basis for estimated nucleated cell counts. TCRdb's table, derived via immunoSEQ multiplex PCR, lists solely in-frame clones and lacks some. D and trimming come from the DNA, and the V and J calls and clone size come from that table. Altogether tens of thousands of clones are present, roughly 78% being singletons, with the ten largest covering about 1.2%. Germline lookup yields CDR1 SGHRS and CDR2 YFSETQ. This CDR3 comprises 15 residues. The J segment lost 5 bases and the V segment lost 1 base, leaving 8 bases of the junction unmatched. This clone was observed a handful of times.

J is TRBJ1-1 and V is TRBV5-1, with 7 nucleotides matching TRBD1. The sequencing sample was made of peripheral blood. The TCR sequence derives from a woman aged 80 or older with acute or convalescent COVID-19. This chain's CDR3 is CASSLTEGRGTEAFF. The CDR3 nucleotides read TGCGCCAGCAGCTTGACCGAGGGCAGGGGGACTGAAGCTTTCTTT.